This T cell receptor (beta chain) appears in the sequencing data of a study of shared clonotypes between healthy human individuals. Per the germline V gene, CDR1 is DFQATT and CDR2 is SNEGSKA (reference sequence). The CDR3 runs 11 residues. The data were produced by immunoSEQ multiplex PCR, yet TCRdb's version contains in-frame clones alone and is incomplete. This sample has 400,000 to 500,000 clones, with less than 80% found just once. The sample consisted of PBMCs. The source is a woman between 40 and 55 years old in good health. Some clones in this sample may be carry-over from other donors' samples. The chain couples TRBV20-1 to TRBJ2-1; D tentatively reads TRBD1 or TRBD2 (5 bases each). As DNA, the CDR3 is TGCAGCGGGGACCGACACAATGAGCAGTTCTTC. It encodes CSGDRHNEQFF.